This TCR beta chain was documented in a study of blood T cell repertoires in COVID-19. Study information: PBMCs, B-cell-depleted T cells, or T cells provided the cDNA or gDNA that made up the material.

The CDR3 has 13 amino acids. Germline V gene sequence: CDR1 ENHRY, CDR2 SYGVKD. The J segment lost 5 bases and the V segment lost 11 bases, leaving 7 bases of the junction unmatched. Participants were aged about 18 to 90 years, lived in under 25 US areas, and enrolled virtually. Allocation to cohorts depended on clinical history reported by the participants. Original analysis: Reference gene primer amplification gave nucleated cell count estimates. Clones were sequenced by immunoSEQ multiplex PCR, and TCRdb holds only the in-frame ones, with some missing. Clonal size and the V and J genes are those of that table, whereas D and trimming came from the DNA. The sample yields more than 200,000 clones, about 89% seen once.

The material sequenced was PBMCs or T cells enriched from blood (not recorded which). The clonotype comes from a woman in her twenties or thirties who had recovered from COVID-19. The chain recombines TRBV10-3 with TRBJ1-1, with TRBD1 identical over 11 bases. In DNA, the CDR3 is TGTGCCGTAGGACAGGGGGCACGGACTGAAGCTTTCTTT. This translates into CAVGQGARTEAFF.